This TCR beta chain was captured by sequencing in a study of cytomegalovirus exposure and HLA in healthy donors. The wider study: From HLA-typed donors, an early data release held tens of millions of unique TCRs.

The CDR3 has 14 residues. Primers: 60 Vbeta forward and 13 Jbeta reverse. TCRdb's copy holds only in-frame clones and misses some; the assay was immunoSEQ multiplex PCR. The sample consists of approximately 150,000 clones, 71% of them appearing once. Regarding the study as a whole: The majority of TCR sequences were rare, yet some public TCRs appeared in many donors.

As for this clone: What it binds is not known.

The clonotype comes from a woman aged 25 to 39 in good health and CMV-seronegative. The sequenced material came from PBMCs. The chain recombines TRBV21-1 with TRBJ2-5; the table names TRBD1, a call not compared with the DNA. TRBV21-1 is flagged as a pseudogene. The CDR3 reads CASSKGATQETQYF. DNA of the CDR3: TGTGCCAGCAGCAAAGGGGCAACCCAAGAGACCCAGTACTTC.